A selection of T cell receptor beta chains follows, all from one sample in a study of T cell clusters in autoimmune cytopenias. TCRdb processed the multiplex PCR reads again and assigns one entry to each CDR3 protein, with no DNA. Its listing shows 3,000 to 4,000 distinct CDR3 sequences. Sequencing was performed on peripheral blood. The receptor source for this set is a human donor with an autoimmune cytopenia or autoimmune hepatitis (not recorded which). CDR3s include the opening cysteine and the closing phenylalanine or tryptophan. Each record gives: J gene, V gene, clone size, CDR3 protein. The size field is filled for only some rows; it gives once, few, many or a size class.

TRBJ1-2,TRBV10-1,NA,CADRTAANYGYTF
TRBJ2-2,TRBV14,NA,CASSQKGGGTELFF
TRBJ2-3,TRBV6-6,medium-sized,CASTQGDLAGQTDTQYF
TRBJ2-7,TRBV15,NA,CATSPNTTGWEDEQYF
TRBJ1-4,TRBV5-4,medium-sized,CASSQDRVEKLFF
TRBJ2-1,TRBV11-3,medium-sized,CASSLGLAGGPNEQFF
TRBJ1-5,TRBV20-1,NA,CSATRTSDFSNQPQHF
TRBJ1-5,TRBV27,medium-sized,CASSSERPRRTELNQPQHF
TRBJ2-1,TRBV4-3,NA,CASSQDPPRTSGVYNEQFF
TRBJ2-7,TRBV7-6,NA,CASSPVGGDEQYF
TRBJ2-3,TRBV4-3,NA,CASSQGNGVADTQYF
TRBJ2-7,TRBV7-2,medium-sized,CASSPGRGGYEQYF
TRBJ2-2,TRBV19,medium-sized,CASSRGLAGGLSGELFF
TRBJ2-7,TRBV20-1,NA,CSARRLAPRYEQYF
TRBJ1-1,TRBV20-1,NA,CSAHHSDSPNTEAFF
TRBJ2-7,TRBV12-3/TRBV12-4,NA,CASSFREVGQYF
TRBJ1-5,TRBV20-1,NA,CSARGGAGNQPQHF
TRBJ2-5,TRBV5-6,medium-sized,CASSLNSGSQETQYF
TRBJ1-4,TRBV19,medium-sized,CASTGQDGREKLFF
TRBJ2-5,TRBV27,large,CASSLLGTGHGETQYF
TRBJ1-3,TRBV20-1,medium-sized,CSATDGGNTIYF
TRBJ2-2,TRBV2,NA,CASSRLELSDGELFF